A single T cell receptor beta chain is shown here with its context. Its specificity is not known. The data stem from a study of response to subunit inactivated influenza vaccine. Study-level points and caveats: It was the authors' suggestion that each seasonal influenza vaccination recruits few new T cells.

Trimming removed 5 bases from V and 6 bases from J, with 13 bases in between. Germline loops: CDR1 SEHNR, CDR2 FQNEAQ (reference sequence). The CDR3 runs to 14 residues. TCRdb re-called the RT-PCR reads with MiXCR, one entry per CDR3 protein. The table shows around 790,000 distinct CDR3 sequences, with 21% occurring only once. The chain employs TRBV7-9 and TRBJ2-2; D gene unclear. This sequence originates from a man over 45 who received an inactivated influenza vaccine. Source: PBMCs from blood, taken 5 to 6 days after vaccination. The CDR3 reads CASSQDRFAGELFF. The CDR3 coding sequence is TGTGCCAGCAGCCAGGATAGATTCGCCGGGGAGCTGTTTTTT.